These T cell receptor beta chains were read from a single sample in a study of T cell responses to AZD1222 COVID-19 vaccine. Data came from immunoSEQ multiplex PCR; TCRdb stores just in-frame clones and leaves some out. This sample has 180,000 or so clones, with over 85% found just once. Sequenced material: peripheral blood, taken 28 days after the second dose of the MenACWY control vaccine. Every receptor here comes from an adult who received the MenACWY meningococcal vaccine as a control. CDR3s include the opening cysteine and the closing phenylalanine or tryptophan. A D gene is named only where the DNA matches it firmly. The size field is filled for only some rows; it gives once, few, many or a size class.

D gene	V gene	clone size	J gene	CDR3 protein	CDR3 DNA
-	TRBV27	-	TRBJ1-2	CASSLSGARGYTF	TGTGCCAGCAGTTTATCGGGGGCGAGGGGCTACACCTTC
TRBD1	TRBV7-9	-	TRBJ1-2	CASSPGQGGYGYTF	TGTGCCAGCAGCCCCGGACAGGGGGGCTATGGCTACACCTTC
TRBD1	TRBV24-1	-	TRBJ2-5	CATTDRAETQYF	TGTGCCACCACCGACAGGGCAGAGACCCAGTACTTC
-	TRBV12-3/TRBV12-4	-	TRBJ1-2	CASSPLLRGGYTF	TGTGCCAGCAGTCCCCTCCTAAGGGGAGGCTACACCTTC
-	TRBV30	-	TRBJ1-2	CALRPRRVGGYTF	TGTGCCCTAAGACCCCGAAGGGTTGGAGGCTACACCTTC
-	TRBV30	-	TRBJ1-3	CAWETPADTIYF	TGTGCCTGGGAAACTCCGGCGGACACCATATATTTT
-	TRBV4-2	-	TRBJ1-2	CASSREKGFYGYTF	TGTGCCAGCAGCCGGGAGAAGGGATTCTATGGCTACACCTTC
TRBD1	TRBV18	-	TRBJ1-1	CASSPLNRGQGAGTEAFF	TGTGCCAGCTCACCCTTGAACCGGGGACAGGGGGCGGGCACTGAAGCTTTCTTT
-	TRBV28	-	TRBJ1-5	CASSPGRANFYSNQPQHF	TGTGCCAGCAGCCCGGGACGGGCAAATTTTTATAGCAATCAGCCCCAGCATTTT
TRBD1	TRBV5-1	-	TRBJ1-2	CASSSGTGGNYGYTF	TGCGCCAGCAGCTCAGGGACAGGGGGCAACTATGGCTACACCTTC
TRBD2	TRBV27	-	TRBJ2-1	CASSPGLAGPSYNEQFF	TGTGCCAGCAGTCCTGGACTAGCGGGGCCATCCTACAATGAGCAGTTCTTC
-	TRBV27	-	TRBJ1-1	CASSLSRGWTEAFF	TGTGCCAGCAGTTTATCGCGCGGATGGACTGAAGCTTTCTTT
-	TRBV5-1	-	TRBJ1-5	CASSLGGAVGQPQHF	TGCGCCAGCAGCTTGGGGGGGGCAGTCGGGCAGCCCCAGCATTTT
-	TRBV3-1/TRBV3-2	-	TRBJ1-2	CASSRTEGSRGYTF	TGTGCCAGCAGCCGAACTGAGGGGTCGAGGGGCTACACCTTC
-	TRBV12-3/TRBV12-4	-	TRBJ1-2	CASSLQGNYGYTF	TGTGCCAGTTCACTCCAGGGAAACTATGGCTACACCTTC
-	TRBV12-3/TRBV12-4	-	TRBJ1-5	CASSLWNQPQHF	TGTGCCAGCAGTTTATGGAATCAGCCCCAGCATTTT
-	TRBV6-2/TRBV6-3	-	TRBJ1-1	CASSYQSEAFF	TGTGCCAGCAGTTACCAGTCGGAAGCTTTCTTT
-	TRBV20-1	-	TRBJ2-1	CSATALEFF	TGCAGTGCTACCGCCCTCGAGTTCTTC
-	TRBV21-1	-	TRBJ2-2	CASSELAGGNTGELFF	TGTGCCAGCAGCGAGCTAGCGGGGGGGAACACCGGGGAGCTGTTTTTT
-	TRBV6-5	-	TRBJ1-4	CASSPLTNEKLFF	TGTGCCAGCAGTCCGCTAACTAATGAAAAACTGTTTTTT
TRBD1	TRBV7-9	-	TRBJ2-7	CASSLDRGYEQYF	TGTGCCAGCAGCCTGGACAGGGGCTACGAGCAGTACTTC
TRBD1	TRBV6-5	-	TRBJ1-2	CASSFYRGDGYTF	TGTGCCAGCAGTTTCTACAGGGGTGATGGCTACACCTTC
-	TRBV30	-	TRBJ2-7	CATISRAQGHYEQYF	TGTGCTACGATAAGCCGGGCTCAGGGGCACTACGAGCAGTACTTC
TRBD1	TRBV5-4	-	TRBJ1-3	CASSRDRELGNTIYF	TGTGCCAGCAGCCGAGACAGGGAACTTGGAAACACCATATATTTT
-	TRBV9	once	TRBJ1-3	CASRGAGNTIYF	TGTGCCAGTCGGGGAGCTGGAAACACCATATATTTT
-	TRBV27	-	TRBJ1-1	CASSWNSENTEAFF	TGTGCCAGCAGTTGGAACAGCGAGAACACTGAAGCTTTCTTT
-	TRBV7-9	once	TRBJ1-2	CASSPLSSATHYGYTF	TGTGCCAGCAGCCCCCTGTCGTCCGCCACTCACTATGGCTACACCTTC
-	TRBV6-5	-	TRBJ2-7	CASSQQSPYEQYF	TGTGCCAGCAGCCAACAAAGTCCCTACGAGCAGTACTTC
-	TRBV19	-	TRBJ1-5	CAKSQPQHF	TGTGCCAAAAGTCAGCCCCAGCATTTT
-	TRBV3-1/TRBV3-2	-	TRBJ2-3	CASSQGVGGSIGTQYF	TGTGCCAGCAGCCAAGGAGTGGGGGGCTCGATTGGTACGCAGTATTTT
TRBD2	TRBV7-2	-	TRBJ2-3	CASSLAARGGTDTQYF	TGTGCCAGCAGCTTAGCAGCGCGGGGGGGCACAGATACGCAGTATTTT
-	TRBV29-1	-	TRBJ1-5	CSVAGNSNQPQHF	TGCAGCGTTGCTGGAAATAGCAATCAGCCCCAGCATTTT
TRBD1	TRBV19	-	TRBJ1-2	CASSSRQGGNYGYTF	TGTGCCAGTAGTTCCCGACAGGGAGGGAACTATGGCTACACCTTC
-	TRBV6-5	-	TRBJ1-2	CASSPTGRDYGYTF	TGTGCCAGCAGTCCCACAGGAAGGGACTATGGCTACACCTTC
-	TRBV6-2/TRBV6-3	-	TRBJ1-1	CASSPRGGTEAFF	TGTGCCAGCAGCCCTAGAGGGGGCACTGAAGCTTTCTTT
-	TRBV11-2	-	TRBJ2-7	CASSWRQSSYEQYF	TGTGCCAGCAGCTGGAGACAGTCCTCCTACGAGCAGTACTTC
TRBD1	TRBV5-6	once	TRBJ2-6	CASSFGQGERANVLTF	TGTGCCAGCAGCTTTGGACAGGGGGAAAGGGCCAACGTCCTGACTTTC
-	TRBV30	-	TRBJ1-2	CAWSLGGGDGYTF	TGTGCCTGGAGTCTCGGGGGTGGGGACGGCTACACCTTC
TRBD2	TRBV11-3	once	TRBJ2-1	CASSLDRTSGGVPSYNEQFF	TGTGCCAGCAGCTTAGACAGGACTAGCGGGGGAGTCCCCTCCTACAATGAGCAGTTCTTC
-	TRBV12-3/TRBV12-4	once	TRBJ2-7	CASRLTGSEQYF	TGTGCCAGCAGACTCACAGGGAGCGAGCAGTACTTC
-	TRBV24-1	-	TRBJ1-2	CATSSGANYGYTF	TGTGCCACCAGTTCAGGAGCTAACTATGGCTACACCTTC
-	TRBV21-1	-	TRBJ1-2	CASSKKRQLNYGYTF	TGTGCCAGCAGCAAAAAACGACAGCTAAACTATGGCTACACCTTC
TRBD2	TRBV7-8	-	TRBJ2-3	CASSQTSGGRKVFSQYF	TGTGCCAGCAGCCAGACTAGCGGGGGCCGCAAGGTTTTCTCGCAGTATTTT
-	TRBV19	-	TRBJ1-1	CASTRPPRGTEAFF	TGTGCCAGTACCAGACCCCCCCGGGGAACTGAAGCTTTCTTT
-	TRBV12-3/TRBV12-4	-	TRBJ1-6	CASSSTDNSPLHF	TGTGCCAGCAGTTCGACCGATAATTCACCCCTCCACTTT
-	TRBV28	-	TRBJ1-1	CASSLGGLNTEAFF	TGTGCCAGCAGTTTAGGTGGTTTGAACACTGAAGCTTTCTTT
-	TRBV6-2/TRBV6-3	-	TRBJ1-1	CASSYSPPETEAFF	TGTGCCAGCAGTTATTCCCCCCCAGAGACTGAAGCTTTCTTT
TRBD1	TRBV10-3	-	TRBJ1-2	CAIASPDRASYGYTF	TGTGCCATCGCCTCCCCGGACAGGGCAAGCTATGGCTACACCTTC